The 7 T cell receptor beta chains listed next were all sequenced from one sample in a study of glioma-infiltrating T cells after dendritic cell vaccination. Clones were read by immunoSEQ multiplex PCR, and TCRdb kept only the in-frame ones, dropping some. The sample includes about 82,000 clones, approximately 90% of them seen just once. This sample comprised blood, obtained before dendritic cell vaccination. The receptor source for this set is a human donor with glioblastoma.

This chain links TRBV2 with TRBJ2-4; maybe TRBD2 (5 bases). Germline assignment: CDR1 SNHLY and CDR2 FYNNEI. The CDR3 is made up of 14 amino acids. The V and J ends lost 6 bases and 1 base respectively, with 10 bases between them. The CDR3: CASRQPGAKNIQYF. DNA of the CDR3: TGTGCCAGCAGACAACCGGGGGCCAAAAACATTCAGTACTTC.

This chain uses TRBV29-1 with TRBJ2-1, with 10 nucleotides matching TRBD1. The CDR3 loop spans 13 amino acids. Germline loops: CDR1 SQVTM, CDR2 ANQGSEA. Trimming at V came to 6 bases and at J to 6 bases, leaving 5 bases not matched to a gene. CDR3: CSVGGTGVNEQFF. In DNA, the CDR3 is TGCAGCGTGGGGGGGACAGGGGTCAATGAGCAGTTCTTC.

This chain connects TRBV25-1 to TRBJ1-2; the D gene is possibly TRBD1 (5 bases). Trimming took 3 bases from V and 4 from J, leaving 12 bases between them. This CDR3 has 14 amino acids. Looked up from germline, CDR1 is MGHDK and CDR2 is SYGVNS. CDR3 sequence reads: CASSDSQGLYGYTF. CDR3 nucleotides: TGTGCCAGCAGTGATTCCCAGGGTCTCTATGGCTACACCTTC.

The gene calls are TRBV5-4 and TRBJ1-1, with D possibly being TRBD1 (5 bases). Germline CDR1 SGHNT, CDR2 YYREEE (reference sequence). The CDR3 is made up of 14 amino acids. Trimming cost V 1 base and J 1 base, with 8 bases left between them. CDR3 sequence reads: CASSLQGANTEAFF. The DNA of the CDR3 is TGTGCCAGCAGCTTGCAAGGGGCGAACACTGAAGCTTTCTTT.

In its sample, this clone was seen a few times. At the DNA level, this CDR3 is encoded by other sequences in the same sample as well. The gene calls are TRBV5-6 and TRBJ2-7, with a weak D call TRBD1 (5 bases). Trimming shortened V by 4 bases and J by 2 bases, and 7 bases separated the two germline ends. Germline V gene sequence: CDR1 SGHDT, CDR2 YYEEEE. The CDR3 loop spans 12 amino acids. CDR3 protein: CASSLGAYEQYF. CDR3 DNA: TGTGCCAGCAGCCTAGGGGCCTACGAGCAGTACTTC.

The rearrangement uses TRBV7-2 and TRBJ2-7; 8 nucleotides align to TRBD1. Per the germline V gene, CDR1 is SGHTA and CDR2 is FQGNSA. V lost 8 bases and J lost 5; bases outside the gene matches: 11. This CDR3 spans 14 amino acids. CDR3 sequence reads: CASGSGQGMNEQYF. The CDR3 coding sequence is TGTGCCAGCGGTTCCGGACAGGGTATGAACGAGCAGTACTTC.

To note about this clone: Within the sample, other DNA sequences also encode this same CDR3. V is TRBV2 and J is TRBJ1-4, with D perhaps matching TRBD1 (6 bases). The CDR3 spans 15 residues. V lost 6 bases, J lost 0 bases, and 11 bases lay in between. Germline lookup yields CDR1 SNHLY and CDR2 FYNNEI. The CDR3 DNA sequence: TGTGCCAGCAGCCCGGACAGTGCAACTAATGAAAAACTGTTTTTT. Its translation: CASSPDSATNEKLFF.